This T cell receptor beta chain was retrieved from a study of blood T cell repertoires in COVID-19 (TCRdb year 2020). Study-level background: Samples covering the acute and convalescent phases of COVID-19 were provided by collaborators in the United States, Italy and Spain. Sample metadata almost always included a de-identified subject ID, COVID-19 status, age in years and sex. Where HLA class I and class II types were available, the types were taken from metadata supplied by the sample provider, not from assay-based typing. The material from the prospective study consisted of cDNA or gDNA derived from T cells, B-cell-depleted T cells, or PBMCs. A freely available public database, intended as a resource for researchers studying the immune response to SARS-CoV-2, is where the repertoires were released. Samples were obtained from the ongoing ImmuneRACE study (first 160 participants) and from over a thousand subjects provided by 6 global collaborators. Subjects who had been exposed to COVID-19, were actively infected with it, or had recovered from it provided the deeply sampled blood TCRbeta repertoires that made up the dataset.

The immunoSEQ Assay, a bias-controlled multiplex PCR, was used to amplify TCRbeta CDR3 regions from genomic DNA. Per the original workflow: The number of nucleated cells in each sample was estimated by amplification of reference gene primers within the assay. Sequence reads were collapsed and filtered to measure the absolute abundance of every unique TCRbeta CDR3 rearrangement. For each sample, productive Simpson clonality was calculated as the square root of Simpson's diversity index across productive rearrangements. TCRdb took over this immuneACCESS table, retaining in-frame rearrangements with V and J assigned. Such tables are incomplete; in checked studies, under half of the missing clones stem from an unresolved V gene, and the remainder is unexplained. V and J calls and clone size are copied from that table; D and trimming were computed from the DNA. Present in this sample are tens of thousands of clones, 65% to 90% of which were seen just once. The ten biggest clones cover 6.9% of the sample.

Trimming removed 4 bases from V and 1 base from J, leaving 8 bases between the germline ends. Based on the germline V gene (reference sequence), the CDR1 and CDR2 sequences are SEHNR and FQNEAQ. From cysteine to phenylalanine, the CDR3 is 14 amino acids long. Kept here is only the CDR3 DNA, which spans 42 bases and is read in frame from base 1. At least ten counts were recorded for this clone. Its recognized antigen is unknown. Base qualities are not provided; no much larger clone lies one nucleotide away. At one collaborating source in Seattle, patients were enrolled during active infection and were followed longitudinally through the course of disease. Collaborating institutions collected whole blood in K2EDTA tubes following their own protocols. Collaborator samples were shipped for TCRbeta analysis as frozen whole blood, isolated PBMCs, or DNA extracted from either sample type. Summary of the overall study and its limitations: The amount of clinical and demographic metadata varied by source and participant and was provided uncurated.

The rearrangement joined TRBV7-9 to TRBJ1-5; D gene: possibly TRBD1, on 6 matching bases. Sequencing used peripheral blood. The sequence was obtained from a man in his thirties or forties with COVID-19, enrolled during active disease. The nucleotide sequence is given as TGTGCCAGCAGCTCCCAGGGGAGCAATCAGCCCCAGCATTTT. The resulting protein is CASSSQGSNQPQHF.